This TCR beta chain was found in a study of blood T cell repertoires in COVID-19. Study background: Collection of acute and convalescent COVID-19 samples took place in the United States, Italy and Spain. PBMCs, B-cell-depleted T cells, or T cells were the source of the cDNA or gDNA that made up the material.

V trimming: 0 bases; J trimming: 1 base; junction bases outside the gene matches: 7. The CDR3 has 16 residues. CDR1 is SGDLS, CDR2 YYNGEE, per germline. Clones were read by immunoSEQ multiplex PCR, and TCRdb kept only the in-frame ones, dropping some. The sample shows under 150,000 clones, 70% to 90% of them seen only once. What was sequenced was peripheral blood. V and J are TRBV9 and TRBJ2-7; 7 bases fit TRBD1. The clonotype was recovered from a woman in her fifties or sixties with acute or convalescent COVID-19. Here the CDR3 reads CASSVGEGAESYEQYF. CDR3 DNA sequence: TGTGCCAGCAGCGTAGGCGAGGGGGCGGAGTCCTACGAGCAGTACTTC.